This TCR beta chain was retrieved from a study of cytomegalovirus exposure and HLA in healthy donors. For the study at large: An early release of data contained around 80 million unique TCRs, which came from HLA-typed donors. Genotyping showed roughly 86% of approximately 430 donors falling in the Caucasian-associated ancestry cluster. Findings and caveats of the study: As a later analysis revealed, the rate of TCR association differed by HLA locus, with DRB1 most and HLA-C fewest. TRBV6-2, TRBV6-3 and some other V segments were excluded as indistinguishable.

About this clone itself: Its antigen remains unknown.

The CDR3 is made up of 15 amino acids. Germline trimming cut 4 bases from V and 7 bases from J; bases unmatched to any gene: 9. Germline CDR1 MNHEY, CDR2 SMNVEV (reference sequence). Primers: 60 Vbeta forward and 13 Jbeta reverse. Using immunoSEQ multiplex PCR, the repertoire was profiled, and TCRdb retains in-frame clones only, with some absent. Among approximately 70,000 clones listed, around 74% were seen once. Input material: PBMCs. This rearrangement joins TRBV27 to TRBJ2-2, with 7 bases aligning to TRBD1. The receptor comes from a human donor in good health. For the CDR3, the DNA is TGTGCCAGCAGTTATAAAGGACAGGTCGGCGGGGAGCTGTTTTTT. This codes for CASSYKGQVGGELFF.